A selection of T cell receptor beta chains follows, all from one sample in a study of blood T cells in healthy people across ages. Each CDR3 protein gets one entry after TCRdb re-called the 5' RACE reads with MiXCR. The sample yields fewer than 800,000 distinct CDR3 sequences, roughly 25% seen once. These data were likewise used in another study, on T cells of mothers and their children.

Sequenced material: blood. These receptors originate from a boy younger than 18 in good health. Both conserved end residues are part of each CDR3. D genes are given only for firm matches. Where a row states a size, it is once, few, many or the class of an expanded clone; other rows omit it.

clone size	D gene	V gene	J gene	CDR3 protein	CDR3 DNA
NA	NA	TRBV5-1	TRBJ2-5	CASANVETQYF	TGCGCCAGCGCCAACGTAGAGACCCAGTACTTC
few	TRBD2	TRBV15	TRBJ2-7	CATSRSKGRRENTYEQYF	TGTGCCACCAGCAGATCCAAGGGGAGGCGGGAGAATACCTACGAGCAGTACTTC
NA	NA	TRBV18	TRBJ2-6	CASSPEPRVPYFLTF	TGTGCCAGCTCACCAGAGCCCAGGGTCCCTTACTTCCTGACTTTC
NA	NA	TRBV15	TRBJ1-1	CATSNFRVEAFF	TGTGCCACCAGCAACTTTCGAGTTGAAGCTTTCTTT
NA	NA	TRBV7-2	TRBJ2-1	CASIPIPGDTSSYNEQFF	TGTGCCAGCATCCCTATCCCGGGGGATACCAGCTCCTACAATGAGCAGTTCTTC
few	NA	TRBV28	TRBJ2-3	CASGAQIRDTQYF	TGTGCCAGCGGGGCGCAAATCCGAGATACGCAGTATTTT
few	TRBD1	TRBV12-3/TRBV12-4	TRBJ1-2	CASSTTGANYGYTF	TGTGCCAGCAGTACGACAGGGGCGAACTATGGCTACACCTTC
few	NA	TRBV20-1	TRBJ1-2	CSAREGGRYGYGYTF	TGCAGTGCTAGAGAGGGGGGGAGATATGGGTATGGCTACACCTTC
NA	NA	TRBV20-1	TRBJ1-2	CSASGGQNGYTF	TGCAGTGCTAGTGGCGGACAAAATGGCTACACCTTC
NA	TRBD2	TRBV15	TRBJ2-3	CATSRKGALAGGPTDTQYF	TGTGCCACCAGCAGGAAAGGAGCACTAGCGGGAGGGCCGACAGATACGCAGTATTTT
NA	TRBD2	TRBV6-5	TRBJ2-1	CASSYGSGGTYNEQFF	TGTGCCAGCAGTTACGGGTCGGGAGGTACCTACAATGAGCAGTTCTTC
few	NA	TRBV29-1	TRBJ1-5	CSVGGGASNQPQHF	TGCAGCGTTGGGGGGGGAGCAAGCAATCAGCCCCAGCATTTT
NA	NA	TRBV28	TRBJ2-1	CASSWGGLYNEQFF	TGTGCCAGCAGTTGGGGCGGACTCTACAACGAGCAGTTCTTC